One sample yielded the 5 T cell receptor beta chains listed below, sequenced in a study of shared clonotypes between healthy human individuals. Libraries were prepared by immunoSEQ multiplex PCR; TCRdb keeps only in-frame clonotypes and omits some of them. The repertoire consists of around 2.5 million clones, with over 85% occurring once and the leading ten covering 0.36%. Specimen: naive CD4+ T cells from PBMCs. As for subset: CD45RA+ positively selected. All receptors derive from a man between 18 and 35 years old in good health. Some clones in this sample may be carry-over from other donors' samples.

The chain uses TRBV7-9 and TRBJ2-7, with 9 bases fitting TRBD1. CDR1 and CDR2 (germline): SEHNR, FQNEAQ (reference sequence). CDR3 length equals 15 residues. The ends lost 4 bases at V and 5 bases at J; junction bases unmatched: 9. The CDR3 DNA reads TGTGCCAGCAGCTGGGGACAGGGACAGTTGGACGAGCAGTACTTC. Protein sequence: CASSWGQGQLDEQYF.

The gene calls are TRBV1 and TRBJ2-5; the tabulated D call, TRBD2, remains unverified against the DNA. TRBV1 is marked as a pseudogene. CDR3 length: 17 residues. The CDR3 sequence: CTSSQDGSGENQETQYF. In nucleotides, the CDR3 is TGCACCAGCAGCCAAGATGGAAGCGGGGAAAACCAAGAGACCCAGTACTTC.

This clone was seen a handful of times. The genes are TRBV6-6 and TRBJ1-2; D gene uncertain. Germline-derived CDR1 and CDR2 are MNHNY and SVGAGI (reference sequence). This CDR3 is built from 15 residues. Trimming removed 2 bases at V and 4 bases at J, with 14 bases between. The CDR3 sequence is CASSYVAPVSYGYTF. The CDR3 DNA reads TGTGCCAGCAGTTACGTGGCCCCAGTGAGCTATGGCTACACCTTC.

The genes are TRBV15 and TRBJ2-2; possibly TRBD2 for D (5 bases). Deletions cut 1 base from V and 8 bases from J, with 8 bases between. Germline values: CDR1 LNHNV, CDR2 YYDKDF (reference sequence). CDR3 length: 13 residues. For the CDR3, the DNA is TGTGCCACCAGCAGAGCCTCGGGGGGGGAGCTGTTTTTT. It specifies CATSRASGGELFF.

The rearrangement joins TRBV7-2 to TRBJ1-1, with D tentatively TRBD1 (5 bases). Germline V gives CDR1 SGHTA, CDR2 FQGNSA. The CDR3 totals 14 residues. Trimming took 1 base from V and 1 from J, leaving 7 bases between them. The CDR3, as DNA: TGTGCCAGCAGCTTAGACAGGCGGAACACTGAAGCTTTCTTT. Protein sequence: CASSLDRRNTEAFF.